These 2 T cell receptor beta chains originate from one sample sequenced in a study of technical replicates of blood from a handful of donors. Measured with immunoSEQ multiplex PCR; TCRdb has only the in-frame clones, and not every one. The sample has tens of thousands of clones, approximately 87% seen once. Sequenced sample: PBMCs. Receptor source: a human donor in good health. Some clones in this sample may be carry-over from other donors' samples.

The sample holds one count of this clone. The chain employs TRBV18 and TRBJ2-5; the D is unclear. Trimming removed 3 bases at V and 5 bases at J, with 10 bases between. Germline V gene sequence: CDR1 KGHSH, CDR2 LQKENI. The CDR3 has 13 amino acids. The CDR3: CASSPLIRETQYF. The CDR3 coding sequence is TGTGCCAGCTCACCCTTAATCCGTGAGACCCAGTACTTC.

V and J are TRBV11-2 and TRBJ2-1; 12 nucleotides align to TRBD2. This CDR3 spans 17 amino acids. Losses at the gene ends were 2 bases for V and 4 bases for J; bases not matched to a gene: 6. The germline V gene encodes CDR1 SGHAT and CDR2 FQNNGV. CDR3 bases: TGTGCCAGCAGCTTACGTTGGCTAGCGGGAGGGTACAATGAGCAGTTCTTC. It yields the protein CASSLRWLAGGYNEQFF.